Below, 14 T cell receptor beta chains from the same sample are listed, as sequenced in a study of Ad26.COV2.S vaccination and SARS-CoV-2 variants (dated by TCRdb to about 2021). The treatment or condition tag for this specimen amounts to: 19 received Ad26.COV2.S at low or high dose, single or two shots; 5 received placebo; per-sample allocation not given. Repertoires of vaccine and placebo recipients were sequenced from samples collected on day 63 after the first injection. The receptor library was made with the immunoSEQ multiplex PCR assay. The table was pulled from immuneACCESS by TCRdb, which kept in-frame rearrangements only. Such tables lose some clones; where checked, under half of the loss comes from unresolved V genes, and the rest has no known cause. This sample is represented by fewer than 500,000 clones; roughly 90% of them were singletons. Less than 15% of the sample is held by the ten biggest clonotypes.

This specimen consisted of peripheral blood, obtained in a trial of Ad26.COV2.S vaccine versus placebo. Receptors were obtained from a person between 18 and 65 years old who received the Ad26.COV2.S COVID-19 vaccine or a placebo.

CDR3 sequence (DNA): TGTGCCAGCTTAGGGCAGAGTTGGGAAAAACTGTTTTTT. It codes for CASLGQSWEKLFF. The chain uses TRBV28 and TRBJ1-4; no definite D call. Per germline, CDR1 MDHEN and CDR2 SYDVKM. Trimming cost V 8 bases and J 8 bases, with 15 bases left between them. The CDR3 loop spans 13 amino acids.

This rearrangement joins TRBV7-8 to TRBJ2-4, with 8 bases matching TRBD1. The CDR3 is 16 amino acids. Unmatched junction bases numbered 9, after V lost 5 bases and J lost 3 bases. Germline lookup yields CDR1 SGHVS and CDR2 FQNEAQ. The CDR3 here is CASSQQGVTGKNIQYF. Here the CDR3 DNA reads TGTGCCAGCAGCCAACAGGGGGTTACAGGCAAAAACATTCAGTACTTC. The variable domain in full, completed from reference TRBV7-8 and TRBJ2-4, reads GAGVSQSPRYKVAKRGQDVALRCDPISGHVSLFWYQQALGQGPEFLTYFQNEAQLDKSGLPSDRFFAERPEGSVSTLKIQRTQQEDSAVYLCASSQQGVTGKNIQYFGAGTRLSVL.

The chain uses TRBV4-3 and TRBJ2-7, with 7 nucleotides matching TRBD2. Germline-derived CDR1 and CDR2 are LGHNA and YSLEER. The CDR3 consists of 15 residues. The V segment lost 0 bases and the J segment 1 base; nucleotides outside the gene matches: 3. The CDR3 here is CASSQEPSGSYEQYF. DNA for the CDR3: TGCGCCAGCAGCCAAGAACCTAGCGGATCCTACGAGCAGTACTTC.

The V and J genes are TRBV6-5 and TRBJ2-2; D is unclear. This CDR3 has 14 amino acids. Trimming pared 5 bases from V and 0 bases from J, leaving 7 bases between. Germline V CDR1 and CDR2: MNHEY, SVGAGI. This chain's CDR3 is CASSPTTNTGELFF. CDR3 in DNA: TGTGCCAGCAGTCCTACGACGAACACCGGGGAGCTGTTTTTT.

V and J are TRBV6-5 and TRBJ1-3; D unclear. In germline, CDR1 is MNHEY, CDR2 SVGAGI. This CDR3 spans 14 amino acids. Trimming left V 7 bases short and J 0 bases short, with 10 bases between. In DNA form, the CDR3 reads TGTGCCAGCACTGGTGGAAACTCTGGAAACACCATATATTTT. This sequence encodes CASTGGNSGNTIYF.

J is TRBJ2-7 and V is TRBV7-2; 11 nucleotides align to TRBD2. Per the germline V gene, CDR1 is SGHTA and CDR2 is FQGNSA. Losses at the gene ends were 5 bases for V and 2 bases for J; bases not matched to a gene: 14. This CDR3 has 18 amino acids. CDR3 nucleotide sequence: TGTGCCAGCAGCCCCCACGGGACTAGCGGAAGACGGGCCTACGAGCAGTACTTC. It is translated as CASSPHGTSGRRAYEQYF.

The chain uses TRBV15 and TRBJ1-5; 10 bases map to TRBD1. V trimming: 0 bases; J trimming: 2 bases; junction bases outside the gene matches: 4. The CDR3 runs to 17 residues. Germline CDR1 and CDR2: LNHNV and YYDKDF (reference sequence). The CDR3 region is CATSREAGTGGNQPQHF. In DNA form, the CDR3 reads TGTGCCACCAGCAGAGAAGCCGGGACAGGGGGCAATCAGCCCCAGCATTTT. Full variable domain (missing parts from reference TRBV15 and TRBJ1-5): DAMVIQNPRYQVTQFGKPVTLSCSQTLNHNVMYWYQQKSSQAPKLLFHYYDKDFNNEADTPDNFQSRRPNTSFCFLDIRSPGLGDTAMYLCATSREAGTGGNQPQHFGDGTRLSIL.

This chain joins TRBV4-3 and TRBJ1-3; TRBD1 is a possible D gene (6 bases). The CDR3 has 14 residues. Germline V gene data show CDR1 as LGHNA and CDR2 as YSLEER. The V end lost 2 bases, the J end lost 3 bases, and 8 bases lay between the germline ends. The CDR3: CASSQQGNGNTIYF. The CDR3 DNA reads TGCGCCAGCAGCCAACAGGGGAATGGAAACACCATATATTTT.

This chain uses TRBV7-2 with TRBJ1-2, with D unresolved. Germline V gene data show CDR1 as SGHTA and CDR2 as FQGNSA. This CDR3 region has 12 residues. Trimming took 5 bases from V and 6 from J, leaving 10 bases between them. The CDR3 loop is CASSRPGDGYTF. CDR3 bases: TGTGCCAGCAGCCGCCCTGGGGATGGCTACACCTTC.

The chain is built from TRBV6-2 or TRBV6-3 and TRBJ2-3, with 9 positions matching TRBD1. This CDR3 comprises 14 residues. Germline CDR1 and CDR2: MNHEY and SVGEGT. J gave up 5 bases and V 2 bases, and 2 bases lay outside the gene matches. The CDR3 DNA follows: TGTGCCAGCAGTTACCTGGGACAGGGAGATACGCAGTATTTT. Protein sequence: CASSYLGQGDTQYF.

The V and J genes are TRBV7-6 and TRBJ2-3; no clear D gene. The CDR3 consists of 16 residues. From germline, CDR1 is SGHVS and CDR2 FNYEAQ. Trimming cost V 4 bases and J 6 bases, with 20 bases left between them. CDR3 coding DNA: TGTGCCAGCAGCTCATTGGCCAACGGATTGGGGGATACGCAGTATTTT. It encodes CASSSLANGLGDTQYF.

CDR3 sequence (DNA): TGTGCCAGCAGCTCGGGACAGGGCCTCGAGCAGTTCTTC. Amino acids: CASSSGQGLEQFF. V and J are TRBV5-5 and TRBJ2-1; the match to TRBD1 covers 9 bases. This CDR3 is built from 13 residues. Germline V gene data show CDR1 as SGHKS and CDR2 as YYEKEE (reference sequence). V lost 3 bases, J lost 10 bases, and 5 bases stayed unmatched.

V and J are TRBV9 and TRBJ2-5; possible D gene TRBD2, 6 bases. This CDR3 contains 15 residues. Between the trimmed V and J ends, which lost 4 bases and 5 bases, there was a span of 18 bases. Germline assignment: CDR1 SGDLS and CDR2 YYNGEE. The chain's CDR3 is CASSQQNGRGETQYF. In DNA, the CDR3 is TGTGCCAGCAGCCAACAAAATGGGCGGGGCGAGACCCAGTACTTC.

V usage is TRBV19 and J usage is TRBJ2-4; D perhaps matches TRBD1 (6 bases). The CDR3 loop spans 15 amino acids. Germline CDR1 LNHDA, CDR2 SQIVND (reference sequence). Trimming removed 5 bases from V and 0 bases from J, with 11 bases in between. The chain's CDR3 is CASSPTGLAKNIQYF. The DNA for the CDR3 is TGTGCCAGTAGTCCGACAGGCCTAGCCAAAAACATTCAGTACTTC.